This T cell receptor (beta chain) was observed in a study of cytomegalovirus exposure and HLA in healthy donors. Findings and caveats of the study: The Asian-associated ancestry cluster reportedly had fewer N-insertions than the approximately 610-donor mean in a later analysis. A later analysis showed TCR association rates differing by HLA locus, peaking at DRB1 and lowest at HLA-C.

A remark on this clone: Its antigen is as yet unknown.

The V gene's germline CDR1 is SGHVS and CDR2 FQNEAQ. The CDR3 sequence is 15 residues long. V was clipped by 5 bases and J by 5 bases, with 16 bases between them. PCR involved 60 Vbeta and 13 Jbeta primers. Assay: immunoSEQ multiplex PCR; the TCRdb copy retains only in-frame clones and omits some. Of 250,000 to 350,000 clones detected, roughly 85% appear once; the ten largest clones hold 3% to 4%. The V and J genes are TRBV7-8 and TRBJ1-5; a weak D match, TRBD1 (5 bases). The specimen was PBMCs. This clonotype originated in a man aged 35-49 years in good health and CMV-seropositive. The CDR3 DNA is TGTGCCAGCAGCCCTCAAGGACATGTTGATCAGCCCCAGCATTTT. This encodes CASSPQGHVDQPQHF.